These T cell receptor beta chains were read from a single sample in a study of cytomegalovirus exposure and HLA in healthy donors. The repertoire was sequenced with immunoSEQ multiplex PCR; TCRdb's copy has only in-frame clones and lacks some. The sample records about 150,000 clones, roughly 83% being singletons. Sequencing was performed on PBMCs. These receptors came from a human donor in good health. Each CDR3 is given with its conserved first and last residue. A D gene is named only where the DNA matches it firmly. Size values are once, few and many counts, or a class for expanded clones, and some rows have none.

cdr3_nt cdr3_aa d_call v_call clone_size j_call
TGTGCCAGCAGTGTGGGACAGGGGGCTAGGGGCTACACCTTC CASSVGQGARGYTF TRBD1 TRBV5-6 . TRBJ1-2
TGCGCCAGCAGCATAGGGACAGGGAGGGCGAACACTGAAGCTTTCTTT CASSIGTGRANTEAFF TRBD1 TRBV5-1 . TRBJ1-1
TGTGCCAGCAGCTCCACCGGGACAGGGACTTACGAGCAGTACTTC CASSSTGTGTYEQYF TRBD1 TRBV7-2 . TRBJ2-7
TGCGCCAGCATAGGGTCCTCCGAATGGAGGGGTGAAGCTTTCTTT CASIGSSEWRGEAFF . TRBV10-2 . TRBJ1-1
TGTGCCAGCAGCAAGGGGGCCCACAGCCCCGGTGATTACGAGCAGTACTTC CASSKGAHSPGDYEQYF TRBD1 TRBV5-4 . TRBJ2-7
TGTGCCAGCACCGACCGGGGTAGTTATGGCTACACCTTC CASTDRGSYGYTF . TRBV27 . TRBJ1-2
TGTGCCAGCAGCTCCGGGACAGCTGCAACTAATGAAAAACTGTTTTTT CASSSGTAATNEKLFF TRBD1 TRBV7-9 . TRBJ1-4
TGTGCCAGCAGCTTAGCGACAGACCGACGAAACACCATATATTTT CASSLATDRRNTIYF . TRBV7-2 once TRBJ1-3
TGTGCCAGCAGTGCAGGGTCTTCCTACGAGCAGTACTTC CASSAGSSYEQYF . TRBV6-1 . TRBJ2-7
TGTGCCAGTACAGGGGGGTTTATTATGGGGGAAAAACTGTTTTTT CASTGGFIMGEKLFF TRBD1 TRBV6-1 . TRBJ1-4
TGTGCCACCAGCAGAGGGCCCCCCAATTTCTACGAGCAGTACTTC CATSRGPPNFYEQYF . TRBV15 . TRBJ2-7
TGTGCCAGCAGCCTACGAAGTCCCGACGAGCAGTACTTC CASSLRSPDEQYF . TRBV6-6 . TRBJ2-7
TGTGCCACCAGCAGGACGGGATTGAACACTGAAGCTTTCTTT CATSRTGLNTEAFF . TRBV15 few TRBJ1-1
TGCGCCAGCAGCCAAGCCGGAGCAGATACGCAGTATTTT CASSQAGADTQYF . TRBV4-3 . TRBJ2-3
TGTGCCAGCAGTTTAAGTCCGGGTGCGGATGGCTACACCTTC CASSLSPGADGYTF . TRBV28 . TRBJ1-2
TGTGCCAGCAGCGTCGGGAATAGCAATCAGCCCCAGCATTTT CASSVGNSNQPQHF . TRBV9 few TRBJ1-5
TGTGCCAGCAGTCTACGGGGGGTGGTGAATCAGCCCCAGCATTTT CASSLRGVVNQPQHF . TRBV27 . TRBJ1-5
TGTGCCAGCAGTGACGGGGTCGGTGGCTACACCTTC CASSDGVGGYTF . TRBV2 . TRBJ1-2
TGTGCCAGCAGTGGGCAGGGGTACGAGCAGTACTTC CASSGQGYEQYF . TRBV6-1 . TRBJ2-7
TGTGCCAGCAGTGAGTACGACAACGGGGAGCTGTTTTTT CASSEYDNGELFF . TRBV6-4 . TRBJ2-2
TGTGCCAGCAGTGAAGCTGGAGGGACGGTCACCGGGGAGCTGTTTTTT CASSEAGGTVTGELFF . TRBV6-1 . TRBJ2-2
TGCGCCAGCAGCCAAGATTACGGCTCCTCCCGGGCCTACGAGCAGTACTTC CASSQDYGSSRAYEQYF . TRBV4-3 . TRBJ2-7
TGTGCCACCAGCACGGGACTAGCAAGGGACAGTGAGCAGTTCTTC CATSTGLARDSEQFF TRBD2 TRBV15 . TRBJ2-1
TGTGCCAGCAGTGAACCCAGTAGACGGGGACTGTTTTTT CASSEPSRRGLFF . TRBV6-1 . TRBJ1-4
TGTGCCATCGGGGAGCATTCTAACACTGAAGCTTTCTTT CAIGEHSNTEAFF . TRBV10-3 . TRBJ1-1
TGTGCCAGCGGGACTAGCGGGGTAACCGGGGAGCTGTTTTTT CASGTSGVTGELFF TRBD2 TRBV9 . TRBJ2-2
TGCGCCAGCAGCCAAAGTAGGAGTAGCTTCTTCTCCTACGAGCAGTACTTC CASSQSRSSFFSYEQYF . TRBV4-1 . TRBJ2-7
TGTGCCAGTAGTATAGGACTTGCGGGGGAGACCCAGTACTTC CASSIGLAGETQYF . TRBV19 few TRBJ2-5
TGTGCCAGTAGTATAGCACGGACGGGACAAGAGACCCAGTACTTC CASSIARTGQETQYF . TRBV19 . TRBJ2-5
TGTGCCAGCAGCTATACCTTTTCGGCTGAAGCTTTCTTT CASSYTFSAEAFF . TRBV5-6 few TRBJ1-1
TGTGCCAGTAGTATTGACTCCTACTCTGGAAACACCATATATTTT CASSIDSYSGNTIYF . TRBV19 . TRBJ1-3
TGCAGCGTTGTACCCCCCGGGACTCATACAGATACGCAGTATTTT CSVVPPGTHTDTQYF . TRBV29-1 . TRBJ2-3
TGCGCCAGCAGCCAGGCCCGACTAGCGGGAGGGGCCTACGAGCAGTACTTC CASSQARLAGGAYEQYF TRBD2 TRBV4-1 once TRBJ2-7
TGTGCCAGCAGACCGGGACTAGCGGACTACGAGCAGTACTTC CASRPGLADYEQYF TRBD2 TRBV6-6 few TRBJ2-7
TGTGCCACCAGCAGGGGGGGAGGGCGCGGCGAGCAGTACTTC CATSRGGGRGEQYF TRBD2 TRBV15 . TRBJ2-7
TGTGCCAGTAGTCGGAGGGACAGGGAGTATCAGCCCCAGCATTTT CASSRRDREYQPQHF TRBD1 TRBV19 once TRBJ1-5
TGTGCCAGCAGTGGTTTGTCGGGGGCCTACGAGCAGTACTTC CASSGLSGAYEQYF . TRBV6-1 . TRBJ2-7
TGCGCCAGCAGCTTGGCGGTTGGGGGCGTTGGCGAGCAGTACTTC CASSLAVGGVGEQYF . TRBV5-1 . TRBJ2-7
TGCAGCGTCTTCACAATCCGCGACACATCAAAAGTGAACACTGAAGCTTTCTTT CSVFTIRDTSKVNTEAFF . TRBV29-1 . TRBJ1-1
TGTGCCAGCAGCTTATTGCCTAGCGGGATGAAGAGTGAGCAGTTCTTC CASSLLPSGMKSEQFF TRBD2 TRBV7-2 . TRBJ2-1
TGTGCCAGCTCACCGAGCGGGACAGGGTTAGTGGGCACTGAAGCTTTCTTT CASSPSGTGLVGTEAFF TRBD1 TRBV18 . TRBJ1-1
TGTGCCAGCAGCCCCCGGCGGGGGGGCCACTATGGCTACACCTTC CASSPRRGGHYGYTF . TRBV11-2 . TRBJ1-2
TGTGCCAGCACGGGATACTACGAGCAGTACTTC CASTGYYEQYF . TRBV2 . TRBJ2-7